Following are 3 T cell receptor beta chains from one sample sequenced in a study of blood T cell repertoires in COVID-19. Assay used: immunoSEQ multiplex PCR; TCRdb lists only in-frame clones, some missing. Of over 150,000 clones in the sample, around 84% were seen once. The sample comprised peripheral blood. Receptors were obtained from a man in his forties or fifties with active or convalescent COVID-19.

This rearrangement joins TRBV6-5 to TRBJ2-5; 9 bases are shared with TRBD1. Germline CDR1 is MNHEY and CDR2 is SVGAGI. Trimming took 9 bases from V and 4 from J; bases not matched to a gene: 9. The CDR3 totals 14 residues. The CDR3 DNA sequence: TGTGCCAGTCAGAGACAGGGGGATATAGAGACCCAGTACTTC. Encoded protein: CASQRQGDIETQYF.

V usage is TRBV3-1 (or the pseudogene TRBV3-2) and J usage is TRBJ1-4; D call uncertain. Trimming cost V 0 bases and J 7 bases, with 6 bases left between them. Germline loops: CDR1 LGHDT, CDR2 YNNKEL (reference sequence). This CDR3 spans 13 amino acids. CDR3 nucleotides: TGTGCCAGCAGCCAAGATAACAGTGAAAAACTGTTTTTT. Translating gives CASSQDNSEKLFF.

This sequence joins TRBV30 and TRBJ1-3; TRBD1 is a possible D gene (6 bases). V shed 2 bases and J shed 4 bases, with 12 bases lying between them. The CDR3 is 14 amino acids. Per the germline V gene, CDR1 is GTSNPN and CDR2 is SVGIG (reference sequence). This CDR3 is CAWSLERGGNTIYF. The DNA of the CDR3 is TGTGCCTGGAGTCTAGAGAGGGGGGGAAACACCATATATTTT.